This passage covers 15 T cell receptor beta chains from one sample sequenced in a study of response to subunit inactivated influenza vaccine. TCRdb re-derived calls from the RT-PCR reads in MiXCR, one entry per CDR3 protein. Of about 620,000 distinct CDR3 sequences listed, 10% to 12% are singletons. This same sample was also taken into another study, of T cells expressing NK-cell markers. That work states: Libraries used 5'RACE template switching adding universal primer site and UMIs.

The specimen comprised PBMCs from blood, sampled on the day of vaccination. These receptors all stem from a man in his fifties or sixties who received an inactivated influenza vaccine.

CDR3 coding DNA: TGTGCCAGCAGTTATTTACGGGGGCACGAGCAGTACTTC. Its protein product is CASSYLRGHEQYF. This chain links TRBV6-5 with TRBJ2-7, with D possibly called TRBD1 or TRBD2 (6 bases each). There are 13 residues in the CDR3. CDR1 MNHEY and CDR2 SVGAGI come from the germline V gene. Deletions cut 3 bases from V and 5 bases from J, with 11 bases between.

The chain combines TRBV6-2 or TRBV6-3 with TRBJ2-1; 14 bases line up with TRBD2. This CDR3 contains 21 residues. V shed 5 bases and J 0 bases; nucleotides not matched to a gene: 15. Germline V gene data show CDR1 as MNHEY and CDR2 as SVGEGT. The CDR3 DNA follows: TGTGCCAGCAGTCCGGGACTAGCGGGAGACGGTTTGTGGAGCTCCTACAATGAGCAGTTCTTC. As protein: CASSPGLAGDGLWSSYNEQFF.

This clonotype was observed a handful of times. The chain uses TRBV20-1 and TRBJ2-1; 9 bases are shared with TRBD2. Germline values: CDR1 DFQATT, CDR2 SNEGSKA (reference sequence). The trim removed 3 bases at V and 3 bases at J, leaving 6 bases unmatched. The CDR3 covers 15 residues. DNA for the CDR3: TGCAGTGCTAGTGGGACTAGCCTGGTCTACAATGAGCAGTTCTTC. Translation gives CSASGTSLVYNEQFF.

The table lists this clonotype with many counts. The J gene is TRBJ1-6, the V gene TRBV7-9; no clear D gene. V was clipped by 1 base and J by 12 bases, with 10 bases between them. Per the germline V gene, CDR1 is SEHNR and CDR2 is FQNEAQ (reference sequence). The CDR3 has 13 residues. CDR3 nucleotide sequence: TGTGCCAGCAGCTTAGACCCCCGGAAACCCCTCCACTTT. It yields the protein CASSLDPRKPLHF.

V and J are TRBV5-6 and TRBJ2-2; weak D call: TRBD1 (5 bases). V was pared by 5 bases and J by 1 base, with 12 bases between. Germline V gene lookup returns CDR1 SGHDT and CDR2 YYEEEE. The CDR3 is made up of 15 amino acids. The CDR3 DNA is TGTGCCAGCAGTTTTGGACACCTGAACACCGGGGAGCTGTTTTTT. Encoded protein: CASSFGHLNTGELFF. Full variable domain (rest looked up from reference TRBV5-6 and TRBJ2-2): DAGVTQSPTHLIKTRGQQVTLRCSPKSGHDTVSWYQQALGQGPQFIFQYYEEEERQRGNFPDRFSGHQFPNYSSELNVNALLLGDSALYLCASSFGHLNTGELFFGEGSRLTVL.

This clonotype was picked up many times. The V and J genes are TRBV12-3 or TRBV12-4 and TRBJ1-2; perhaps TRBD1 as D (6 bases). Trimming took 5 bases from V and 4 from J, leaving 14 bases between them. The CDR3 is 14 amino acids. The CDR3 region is CASSDLQGIYGYTF. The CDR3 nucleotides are TGTGCCAGCAGTGACCTTCAGGGGATCTATGGCTACACCTTC.

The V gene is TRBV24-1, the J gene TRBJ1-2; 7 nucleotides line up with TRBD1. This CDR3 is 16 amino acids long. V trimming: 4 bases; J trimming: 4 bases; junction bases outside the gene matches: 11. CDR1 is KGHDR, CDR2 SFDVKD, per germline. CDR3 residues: CATSDPRQGMGYGYTF. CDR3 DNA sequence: TGTGCCACCAGTGACCCCCGACAGGGAATGGGCTATGGCTACACCTTC.

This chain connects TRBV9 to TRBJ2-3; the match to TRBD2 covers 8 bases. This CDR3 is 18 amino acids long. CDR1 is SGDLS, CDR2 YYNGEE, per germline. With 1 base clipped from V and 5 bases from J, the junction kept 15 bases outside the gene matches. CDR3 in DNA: TGTGCCAGCAGCGTAACCACGCCCGGGAGGGCCGTTGGAGATACGCAGTATTTT. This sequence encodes CASSVTTPGRAVGDTQYF.

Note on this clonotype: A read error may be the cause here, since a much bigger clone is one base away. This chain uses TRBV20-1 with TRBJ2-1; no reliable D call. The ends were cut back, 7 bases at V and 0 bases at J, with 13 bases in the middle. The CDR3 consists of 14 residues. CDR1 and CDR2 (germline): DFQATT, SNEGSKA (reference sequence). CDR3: CSGKDSSSYNEQFF. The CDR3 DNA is TGCAGTGGCAAAGACTCGAGCTCCTACAATGAGCAGTTCTTC.

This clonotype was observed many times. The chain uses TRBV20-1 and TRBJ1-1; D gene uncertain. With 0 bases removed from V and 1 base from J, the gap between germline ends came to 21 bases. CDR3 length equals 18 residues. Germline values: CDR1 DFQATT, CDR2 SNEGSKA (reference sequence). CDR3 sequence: CSARDSDRALAANTEAFF. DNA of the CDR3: TGCAGTGCTAGAGATAGCGACCGGGCCCTCGCAGCGAACACTGAAGCTTTCTTT.

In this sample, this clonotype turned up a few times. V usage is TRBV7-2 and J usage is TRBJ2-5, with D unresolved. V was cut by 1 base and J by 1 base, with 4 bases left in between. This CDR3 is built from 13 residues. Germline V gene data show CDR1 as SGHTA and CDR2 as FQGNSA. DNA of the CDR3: TGTGCCAGCAGCTTAGTGGCCCAAGAGACCCAGTACTTC. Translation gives CASSLVAQETQYF.

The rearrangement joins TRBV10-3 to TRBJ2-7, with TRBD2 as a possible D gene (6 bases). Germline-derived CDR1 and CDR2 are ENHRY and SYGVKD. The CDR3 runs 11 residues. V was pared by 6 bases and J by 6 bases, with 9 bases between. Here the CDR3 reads CAISTGGEQYF. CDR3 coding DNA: TGTGCCATCAGCACCGGGGGCGAGCAGTACTTC.

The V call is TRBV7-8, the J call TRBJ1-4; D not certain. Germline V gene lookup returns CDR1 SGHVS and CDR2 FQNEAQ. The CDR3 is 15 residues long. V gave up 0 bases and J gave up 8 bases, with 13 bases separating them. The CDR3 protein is CASSLAWTDREKLFF. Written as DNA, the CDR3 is TGTGCCAGCAGCTTAGCGTGGACCGACCGGGAAAAACTGTTTTTT.

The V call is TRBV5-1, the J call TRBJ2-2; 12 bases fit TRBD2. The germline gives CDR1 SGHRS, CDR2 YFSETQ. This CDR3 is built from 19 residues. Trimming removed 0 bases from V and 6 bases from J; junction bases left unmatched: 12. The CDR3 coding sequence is TGCGCCAGCAGCTTGGCCGGACTAGCGGGGAGTCGAGGGGCCGGGGAGCTGTTTTTT. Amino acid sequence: CASSLAGLAGSRGAGELFF.

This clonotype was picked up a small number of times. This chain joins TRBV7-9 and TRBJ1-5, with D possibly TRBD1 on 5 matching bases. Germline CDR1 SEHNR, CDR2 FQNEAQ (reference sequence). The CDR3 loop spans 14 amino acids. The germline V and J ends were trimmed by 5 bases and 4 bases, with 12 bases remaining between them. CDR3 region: CASSLKGPNQPQHF. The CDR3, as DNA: TGTGCCAGCAGCCTTAAGGGACCAAATCAGCCCCAGCATTTT.